A single sample gave rise to the 9 T cell receptor beta chains below, sequenced in a study of stem cell transplantation in POMP-related autoinflammatory disease. The data were produced by immunoSEQ multiplex PCR, yet TCRdb's version contains in-frame clones alone and is incomplete. The table lists approximately 30,000 clones, around 88% of them singletons. The specimen comprised CD4+ T cells from PBMCs, sampled before stem cell transplantation. The receptors come from a human donor with POMP-related autoinflammation and immune dysregulation (PRAID).

The chain joins TRBV5-4 to TRBJ1-4; TRBD1 matches at 8 bases. Germline values: CDR1 SGHNT, CDR2 YYREEE (reference sequence). This CDR3 region has 15 residues. V gave up 2 bases and J gave up 8 bases; unmatched junction bases: 8. DNA of the CDR3: TGTGCCAGCAGCTTAGTTGGACAGGGTCGGGAAAAACTGTTTTTT. Its translation: CASSLVGQGREKLFF.

V is TRBV7-2 and J is TRBJ1-2, with D perhaps matching TRBD1 (6 bases). From germline, CDR1 is SGHTA and CDR2 FQGNSA. Between the trimmed V and J ends, which lost 1 base and 8 bases, there was a span of 14 bases. The CDR3 runs to 14 residues. CDR3 sequence: CASSLVAGDRGYTF. The CDR3 DNA sequence: TGTGCCAGCAGCTTAGTTGCCGGTGACAGGGGCTACACCTTC.

The chain carries TRBV4-1 and TRBJ1-4; D is undetermined. V was pared by 3 bases and J by 6 bases, with 17 bases between. This CDR3 is built from 16 residues. The germline V gene has CDR1 MGHRA and CDR2 YSYEKL. The CDR3 DNA follows: TGCGCCAGCAGCCAGACCCGACCCCCGACGTATGAAAAACTGTTTTTT. Amino acid sequence: CASSQTRPPTYEKLFF.

The chain couples TRBV11-3 to TRBJ2-7, with 7 bases fitting TRBD1. Looked up from germline, CDR1 is SGHNT and CDR2 is YENEEA. With V trimmed by 5 bases and J by 0 bases, 7 bases remained unmatched. The CDR3 loop spans 15 amino acids. This CDR3 is CASSQGGQSSYEQYF. CDR3 nucleotide sequence: TGTGCCAGCAGCCAAGGGGGACAGAGCTCCTACGAGCAGTACTTC.

This clone was found once. The chain combines TRBV19 with TRBJ2-7; D uncertain. The CDR3 is made up of 11 amino acids. The germline gives CDR1 LNHDA, CDR2 SQIVND (reference sequence). V was trimmed by 9 bases and J by 3 bases, leaving 9 bases between them. The CDR3 sequence is CASRNGYEQYF. CDR3 nucleotide sequence: TGTGCCAGCAGAAATGGCTACGAGCAGTACTTC.

The chain is built from TRBV6-1 and TRBJ1-3; maybe TRBD1 (5 bases). This CDR3 has 15 residues. Trimming cost V 4 bases and J 3 bases, with 13 bases left between them. The germline V gene encodes CDR1 MNHNS and CDR2 SASEGT. The CDR3 here is CASSVQGLYGNTIYF. CDR3 coding DNA: TGTGCCAGCAGTGTGCAGGGCCTTTATGGAAACACCATATATTTT.

This rearrangement joins TRBV6-6 to TRBJ2-7, with D perhaps assigned TRBD1 or TRBD2 (5 bases each). Trimming took off 0 bases at V and 5 bases at J, with 11 bases between the two ends. The CDR3 contains 14 residues. Germline CDR1 and CDR2: MNHNY and SVGAGI (reference sequence). As DNA, the CDR3 is TGTGCCAGCAGTTACTCGGCTAGCAGGGACGAGCAGTACTTC. This codes for CASSYSASRDEQYF.

The V and J genes are TRBV5-1 and TRBJ2-5; no definite D call. The J call could be wrong; TRBJ2-7 is a better fit for the DNA end. The CDR3 length is 15 residues. The germline gives CDR1 SGHRS, CDR2 YFSETQ. CDR3 protein: CASSLARPAVYEQYF. The CDR3 bases are TGCGCCAGCAGCTTGGCCAGACCCGCCGTTTACGAGCAGTACTTC.

The chain links TRBV7-3 to TRBJ1-1, with D possibly being TRBD1 (5 bases). CDR3 length: 14 amino acids. Between the trimmed V and J ends, which lost 0 bases and 0 bases, there was a span of 5 bases. Germline CDR1 and CDR2: SGHTA and FQGTGA. The CDR3 spells CASSLTGVNTEAFF. For the CDR3, the DNA is TGTGCCAGCAGCTTAACAGGGGTGAACACTGAAGCTTTCTTT.